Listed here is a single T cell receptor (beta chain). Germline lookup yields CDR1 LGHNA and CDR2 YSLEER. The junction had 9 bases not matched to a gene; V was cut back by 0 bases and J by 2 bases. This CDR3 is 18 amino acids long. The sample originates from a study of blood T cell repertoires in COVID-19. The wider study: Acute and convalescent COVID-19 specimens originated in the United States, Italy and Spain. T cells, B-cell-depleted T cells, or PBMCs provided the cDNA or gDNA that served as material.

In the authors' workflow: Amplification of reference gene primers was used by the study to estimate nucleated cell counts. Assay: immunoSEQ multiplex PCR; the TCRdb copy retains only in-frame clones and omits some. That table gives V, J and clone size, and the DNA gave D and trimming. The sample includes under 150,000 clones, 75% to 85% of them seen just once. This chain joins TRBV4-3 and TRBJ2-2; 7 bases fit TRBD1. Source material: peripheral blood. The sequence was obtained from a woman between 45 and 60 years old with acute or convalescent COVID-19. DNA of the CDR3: TGCGCCAGCAGCCAAGATTTTAGGCCAGGGGGTAACACCGGGGAGCTGTTTTTT. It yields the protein CASSQDFRPGGNTGELFF.